The next 9 T cell receptor beta chains were all read from a single sample in a study of cytomegalovirus exposure and HLA in healthy donors. The PCR employed 60 Vbeta primers together with 13 Jbeta primers. Sequencing used immunoSEQ multiplex PCR; TCRdb keeps in-frame clones, though not all of them. Of under 95,000 clones in the sample, around four fifths were seen once. Sequenced input: PBMCs. Receptors were obtained from a boy aged 5-17 years in good health and CMV-seronegative.

The chain combines TRBV7-8 with TRBJ2-3, with D unresolved. V lost 1 base and J lost 0, with 5 bases in between. The CDR3 is 14 amino acids. Germline lookup yields CDR1 SGHVS and CDR2 FQNEAQ. CDR3 nucleotide sequence: TGTGCCAGCAGCTTAGACGGTAGCACAGATACGCAGTATTTT. Its translation: CASSLDGSTDTQYF.

This clone appeared a single time. This sequence joins TRBV5-4 and TRBJ1-2; 7 positions agree with TRBD1. CDR1 and CDR2 from the germline V gene are SGHNT and YYREEE (reference sequence). The CDR3 extends over 14 amino acids. The V gene end was trimmed by 3 bases and the J gene end by 4 bases; junction bases not matched to a gene: 6. CDR3 residues: CASSSRDSFYGYTF. The CDR3 bases are TGTGCCAGCAGCTCCCGGGACAGCTTCTATGGCTACACCTTC. Drawing the rest from reference TRBV5-4 and TRBJ1-2, the complete variable domain is ETGVTQSPTHLIKTRGQQVTLRCSSQSGHNTVSWYQQALGQGPQFIFQYYREEENGRGNFPPRFSGLQFPNYSSELNVNALELDDSALYLCASSSRDSFYGYTFGSGTRLTVV.

Only a few counts were recorded for this clone. This sequence joins TRBV5-4 and TRBJ2-7; possible D gene TRBD1, 5 bases. V lost 0 bases and J 5 bases, leaving 12 bases between the germline ends. The CDR3 consists of 14 residues. In germline, CDR1 is SGHNT, CDR2 YYREEE (reference sequence). CDR3 DNA: TGTGCCAGCAGCTTGGCCGACAGAGGAAACGAGCAGTACTTC. Amino acids: CASSLADRGNEQYF.

With regard to this clone: The junction does not match germline at one end; this may be a read error. The chain has TRBV28 and TRBJ1-1; D remains ambiguous. The CDR3 has 11 amino acids. CDR1 and CDR2 (germline): MDHEN, SYDVKM. For the CDR3, the DNA is TGCCTCAGGCCCGAGAACACTGAAGCTTTCTTT. Translated, it gives CLRPENTEAFF.

V gene TRBV4-3 combines with J gene TRBJ2-7; D is ambiguous. There are 14 residues in the CDR3. The germline V gene encodes CDR1 LGHNA and CDR2 YSLEER. V dropped 0 bases and J dropped 4 bases, with 10 bases sitting between them. The CDR3 region is CASSQDLERYEQYF. The CDR3 DNA follows: TGCGCCAGCAGCCAAGATCTAGAACGGTACGAGCAGTACTTC.

This rearrangement joins TRBV6-6 to TRBJ1-6; 10 nucleotides line up with TRBD1. The ends lost 0 bases at V and 9 bases at J; junction bases unmatched: 2. The length of the CDR3 is 15 residues. The germline V gene has CDR1 MNHNY and CDR2 SVGAGI (reference sequence). The CDR3 region has the DNA TGTGCCAGCAGTTACTCGGGACAGGGGTTTTCACCCCTCCACTTT. Protein product: CASSYSGQGFSPLHF.

The rearrangement links TRBV15 to TRBJ2-6; 7 positions match TRBD1. The CDR3 is 17 amino acids. Germline-derived CDR1 and CDR2 are LNHNV and YYDKDF (reference sequence). J was trimmed by 4 bases and V by 1 base; bases with no gene match: 7. For the CDR3, the DNA is TGTGCCACCAGCAGAGGGAAGGGGGCGAGAGGGGCCAACGTCCTGACTTTC. Amino acid sequence: CATSRGKGARGANVLTF.

CDR3 sequence (DNA): TGTGCCAGCAGCTCCGGGGGGGGTAACTATGGCTACACCTTC. Amino acid sequence: CASSSGGGNYGYTF. The chain couples TRBV7-2 to TRBJ1-2, with a weak D call TRBD1 (5 bases). V lost 4 bases and J lost 1, with 10 bases in between. CDR3 size: 14 residues. CDR1 is SGHTA, CDR2 FQGNSA, per germline.

The chain employs TRBV2 and TRBJ2-2; TRBD1 matches 9 bases. The CDR3 consists of 15 residues. Germline CDR1 and CDR2: SNHLY and FYNNEI. Trimming cost V 5 bases and J 0 bases; bases outside gene matches: 1. CDR3: CASSTGGANTGELFF. The CDR3 nucleotides are TGTGCCAGCAGTACAGGGGGCGCGAACACCGGGGAGCTGTTTTTT.